This T cell receptor (beta chain) came from a study of T cell changes during pregnancy in multiple sclerosis. The CDR3 totals 17 residues. J gave up 0 bases and V 5 bases, and 6 bases lay outside the gene matches. Germline-derived CDR1 and CDR2 are LNHDA and SQIVND (reference sequence). The protocol was immunoSEQ multiplex PCR, while the TCRdb copy is restricted to in-frame clones and leaves out a portion. Among under 85,000 clones, over 80% were seen once, and the ten largest hold around 0.5%. This clone came up a few times. Other DNA sequences from this sample encode an identical CDR3 as well. This sequence was found in a female donor with multiple sclerosis, enrolled in a pregnancy study. The gene calls are TRBV19 and TRBJ1-5, with 11 bases fitting TRBD1. The sequencing used CD4+ T cells from peripheral blood mononuclear cells, collected in the second trimester of pregnancy. The CDR3: CASSPRTGGYSNQPQHF. The CDR3 nucleotides read TGTGCCAGTAGTCCCCGGACAGGGGGCTATAGCAATCAGCCCCAGCATTTT.